This T cell receptor beta chain was captured in a study of cytomegalovirus exposure and HLA in healthy donors (dated by TCRdb to about 2017). Concerning the study at large: According to an earlier analysis of 550 to 700 of the donors, 200 million or so T cells yielded roughly 110 million unique TCR beta sequences and less than 300 Gb of sequence data. The study profiled the T cell repertoires of approximately 700 subjects by immunosequencing and related them to cytomegalovirus serostatus. All discovery cohort repertoires had been generated on a single sequencing platform. Donor age, sex, ethnicity and CMV serostatus were compiled together with the repertoire data. On average, about 200,000 unique TCR beta nucleotide sequences were sequenced per donor among 398 genotyped donors of the cohort, with about 17% of those sequences being non-productive. Roughly five DR-DQ haplotypes were handled as single units for association and clustering because linkage in the cohort was strong. HLA typing covered class I and class II loci at four-digit resolution. The later analysis used no new phenotypic data to find candidate immune exposures, relying instead on TCR beta sequences and their occurrence across donors. Typing coverage differed by locus: A, B, C, DRB1 and DQB1 were typed in roughly 620-630 donors, DQA1 in about 500, DPA1 in 600 to 610, and DPB1 in 472. An early release that covered some 640 HLA-typed donors contained approximately 300 gigabases of sequencing data and about 84 million unique TCR sequences. A later genetic analysis took genome-wide SNP genotypes for about three fifths of the 666 donors and used that subset as a discovery cohort. An earlier analysis of 587 of the donors applied high-throughput TCR beta sequencing to assess whether each TCR beta V gene segment acted as functional or pseudogenic. Among the roughly 400 genotyped donors, about 85% belonged to the genetic ancestry cluster associated with self-reported Caucasian donors. The study combined high-throughput TCR immunosequencing, statistical association of individual TCRs with disease status, and machine learning to predict cytomegalovirus infection status. In addition to the first cohort of approximately 670 subjects, a separate validation cohort of 120 different subjects was used. The study aimed to test whether cataloging public T cell receptors could reveal signatures of past pathogen exposure. In a later analysis, previously published TCR beta repertoires from some 640 donors were re-analyzed and high-resolution HLA genotyping was added so that TCR occurrence patterns could be studied. The paper as a whole reports these results and caveats: Specific HLA alleles were associated with 15,000 to 20,000 TCR beta sequences at a false discovery rate of 0.05 in a later analysis. Most CMV-associated TCR beta chains appeared to be HLA-restricted in a later analysis, and the HLA associations seemed to be driven largely by CMV exposure. Cytomegalovirus status was reported to be diagnosed by the classifier with high specificity and sensitivity in both the original and validation cohorts. Assigning TCR associations to individual alleles was difficult when HLA alleles, especially DR and DQ, strongly co-occurred. A total of 150 or so TCR beta chains were listed by the study as associated with cytomegalovirus. According to the authors, the approach could potentially be generalized to other disease states and immunological phenotypes. While some public TCRs were present in many individuals, most TCR sequences turned up only very rarely across donors. A few of the identified cytomegalovirus-associated TCR beta chains were confirmed in vitro to be specific for cytomegalovirus antigens. The presence/absence analyses assumed that sequencing depth was roughly uniform across donors, and that assumption may not be true. A further reported finding was that TCR beta sequences accurately predicted the HLA-A and HLA-B alleles for most subjects in the first cohort. The sequencing pipeline was judged likely to have produced a cluster of highly shared sequence variants as a technical artifact. Because counts were too low, some 17 rarely observed V segments, including chromosome 9 orphons, were left out of the earlier analysis of 587 of the donors. CMV serostatus was the only immune exposure information available for the cohort. A later genetic analysis associated a missense DCLRE1C variant with V-gene and J-gene trimming of TCR beta chains, and an independent cohort replicated the association. According to a later analysis, TCR association rates differed among HLA loci, with DRB1 alleles showing the most associated TCRs and HLA-C alleles showing the fewest. Only TCR beta chains were sequenced in this cohort, and the absence of alpha or paired-chain data limited detectable features. Some IMGT-functional V segments, including TRBV6-2 and TRBV6-3, could not be told apart with the 87-base-pair reads, so those segments were excluded. Compared with the 666-donor mean, donors in an Asian-associated ancestry cluster had fewer N-insertions in productive TCRs, according to a later genetic analysis. Linkage disequilibrium might explain the correlated functional status among segregating V segments, but an unknown experimental factor could not be excluded. Because HLA typing was unavailable for some donors at each locus, only the typed subset was used in association tests. Broadly in line with IMGT annotations, most TCR beta V segments showed up in productive rearrangements about 90% or about 30% of the time in an earlier analysis of some 590 of the donors. In a later analysis, HLA-associated TCR beta chains were found to be more clonally expanded and to have lower generation probabilities than equally common non-associated chains. According to a later analysis, parvovirus B19, influenza, CMV and Epstein-Barr virus appeared linked to several top co-occurrence clusters.

Receptor amplification or capture employed the immunoSEQ multiplex PCR assay. The multiplex PCR relied on a mix of 60 forward primers for TCR Vbeta segments and 13 reverse primers for TCR Jbeta segments. The CDR3 region of rearranged TCR beta genes was amplified from genomic DNA with a multiplex PCR assay. Amplified TCR beta libraries were sequenced as 87-base-pair reads on the Illumina HiSeq System. On the authors' methods: A later analysis counted tens of millions of unique TCR beta chains across the 700 or so repertoires, and roughly 11 million of these chains were shared by at least two donors. Raw reads were error-corrected and collapsed into unique sequences with a nearest-neighbor algorithm that merged closely related sequences to remove PCR and sequencing errors. To assign V, D and J gene segments, CDR3 sequences were aligned to IMGT reference sequences. Each retained sequence needed at least a six-nucleotide match to both a V gene segment and a J gene segment. A rearrangement was called productive if the CDR3 had no stop codons and remained in frame with V and J, and every other rearrangement was called non-productive. CDR3 was defined according to IMGT convention as the region running from the second conserved V-encoded cysteine to the conserved J-encoded phenylalanine. Sequences without an unambiguous match to a single V gene segment were excluded from the earlier analysis of almost 600 of the donors. In an earlier analysis of approximately 590 of the donors, a V segment was called functional when productive rearrangements were above 56.7%, and segregating when the standard deviation between donors exceeded 5%. To diagnose cytomegalovirus status from the catalog of TCR beta chain sequences, a statistical classification framework was built. In a later analysis, V and J genes were assigned by comparing TCR nucleotide sequences against IMGT/GENE-DB human TR gene sequences. In a later analysis, CDR3 sequences and most-parsimonious VDJ recombination scenarios were assigned using the TCRdist pipeline. In a later analysis, each TCR beta chain was defined by its CDR3 amino acid sequence together with its V-gene family, and reads lacking a unique V-gene family were excluded. As a way to deal with suspected cross-contamination and a sequencing artifact, a later analysis dropped under 600 nucleotide sequences that were highly shared and had low generation probability. A later analysis calculated a clonal expansion index for each public chain from normalized within-repertoire ranks of inferred template counts. Generation probabilities in a later analysis came from a VDJ recombination model fitted to out-of-frame rearrangements, and those results were checked against IGoR. In a later analysis, hypergeometric tests were used to score TCR-TCR, TCR-HLA and TCR-CMV co-occurrence, with a repertoire-size bias correction applied to TCR pairs. To estimate false discovery rates, a later analysis permuted the HLA or CMV assignments 20 times. In a later analysis, co-occurring TCRs were grouped using DBSCAN, and TCRdist sequence similarity was added for clustering within HLA-allele-positive subsets. Repertoires with fewer than 30,000 or more than 120,000 public chains were left out of co-occurrence clustering, as were five repertoires with anomalous nucleotide sharing. TCRdb obtained this table from immuneACCESS and retained in-frame rearrangements with V and J assigned. These tables miss some clones; where compared with another copy, unresolved V genes account for less than half of the shortfall, and the remainder is unexplained. V and J calls and clone size follow that table, whereas D and trimming were derived from the DNA. This sample lists 110,000 or so clones; 83% were detected once. Under 6.5% of the sample is in the top ten clones.

The cohort was made up of about 670 healthy bone marrow donors. At the time of sampling, every cohort member was nominally healthy, though immune exposures that went unrecorded were likely present. The donor was CMV seronegative and belonged to the group of around 350 seronegative cohort members. Each donor provided a peripheral blood sample, and peripheral blood mononuclear cells were used for TCR beta sequencing. Genomic DNA was extracted from the blood cell samples with the Qiagen DNeasy Blood Extraction Kit. The germline V and J ends show losses of 7 bases and 15 bases respectively, and no gene match explains 8 bases of the junction. There are 12 amino acids in the CDR3, from cysteine to phenylalanine inclusive. Only the CDR3 region is kept as DNA, spanning 36 bases read in frame from base 1. CDR1 is given as SNHLY and CDR2 as FYNNEI, both from the germline V gene. Notes on this clone: Its specific antigen is unknown. Base qualities were left out, and no much larger clone turns up one base away.

Sequencing was carried out using PBMCs. The sequence derives from a man between 18 and 35 years old in good health and CMV-seronegative. The chain is encoded by TRBV2 joined to TRBJ2-1, with 11 middle bases fitting TRBD2. The encoded CDR3 is CASKIIAGGGFF. The nucleotide sequence is given as TGTGCCAGCAAGATAATAGCGGGAGGGGGGTTCTTC.